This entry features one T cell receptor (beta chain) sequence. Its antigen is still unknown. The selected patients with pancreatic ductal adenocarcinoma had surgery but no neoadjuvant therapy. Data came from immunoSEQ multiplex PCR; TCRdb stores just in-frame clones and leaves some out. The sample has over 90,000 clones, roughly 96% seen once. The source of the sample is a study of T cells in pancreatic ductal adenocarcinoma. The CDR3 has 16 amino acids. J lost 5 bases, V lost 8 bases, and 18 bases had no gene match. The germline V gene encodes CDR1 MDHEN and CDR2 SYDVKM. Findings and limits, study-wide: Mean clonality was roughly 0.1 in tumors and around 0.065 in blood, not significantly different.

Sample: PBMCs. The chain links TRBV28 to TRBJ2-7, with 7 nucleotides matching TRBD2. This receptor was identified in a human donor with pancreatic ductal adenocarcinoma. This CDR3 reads CASFPGREWARDEQYF. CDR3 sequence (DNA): TGTGCCAGCTTTCCCGGGCGGGAGTGGGCCAGAGACGAGCAGTACTTC.